This T cell receptor beta chain was retrieved from a study of OX40 agonist ivuxolimab in advanced cancers. The table came from immunoSEQ multiplex PCR; TCRdb's copy has only in-frame clones and leaves some out. This table has tens of thousands of clones, 85% to 95% appearing once. Trimming stripped 1 base from V and 10 bases from J, with 10 bases between. The germline gives CDR1 LNHDA, CDR2 SQIVND (reference sequence). The CDR3 covers 12 residues. Sequenced material: CD4+ or CD8+ T cells sorted from blood, taken in a trial of the OX40 agonist ivuxolimab. The sequence was collected from an adult with an advanced solid tumor such as melanoma, head and neck, liver or kidney cancer. The rearrangement uses TRBV19 and TRBJ1-2; D is unclear. The CDR3: CASSIGELPYTF. The CDR3 nucleotides are TGTGCCAGTAGTATAGGGGAGTTACCCTACACCTTC.